These 30 T cell receptor beta chains were all obtained from the same sample, sequenced in a study of shared clonotypes between healthy human individuals. Sequenced by immunoSEQ multiplex PCR; TCRdb stores in-frame clones only, minus some. The sample contains approximately 720,000 clones, 90% to 95% of which appear only once. CD45RO-negative, CCR7-selected cells formed the naive CD8 fraction, which excluded terminally differentiated effector memory CD45RA+ cells. Sequencing was done on a sample of naive CD8+ T cells sorted from blood. The receptors were gathered from a man aged 25 to 40 in good health.

This chain links TRBV11-3 with TRBJ2-2, with 14 bases lining up with TRBD2. Germline trimming cut 4 bases from V and 4 bases from J; bases unmatched to any gene: 5. The CDR3 totals 17 residues. The germline CDR1 and CDR2 sequences are SGHNT and YENEEA. CDR3 sequence: CASSSGGLAGGTGELFF. CDR3 coding DNA: TGTGCCAGCAGCTCGGGAGGACTAGCGGGAGGCACCGGGGAGCTGTTTTTT.

This chain connects TRBV27 to TRBJ1-2, with 12 nucleotides matching TRBD1. CDR3 length: 17 residues. CDR1 and CDR2 (germline): MNHEY, SMNVEV (reference sequence). Trimming cost V 6 bases and J 8 bases; bases outside gene matches: 16. The CDR3: CASSLRDRGQSIGGYTF. CDR3 coding DNA: TGTGCCAGCAGCCTTCGGGACAGGGGGCAATCCATCGGAGGCTACACCTTC.

The chain is built from TRBV7-9 and TRBJ2-3; D remains ambiguous. This CDR3 spans 17 amino acids. The V end lost 4 bases, the J end lost 0 bases, and 17 bases lay between the germline ends. Looked up from germline, CDR1 is SEHNR and CDR2 is FQNEAQ (reference sequence). CDR3 sequence reads: CASSSPRKGVSTDTQYF. The CDR3 bases are TGTGCCAGCAGCTCGCCAAGAAAAGGTGTTAGCACAGATACGCAGTATTTT. Filled out from reference TRBV7-9 and TRBJ2-3, the complete variable domain reads DTGVSQNPRHKITKRGQNVTFRCDPISEHNRLYWYRQTLGQGPEFLTYFQNEAQLEKSRLLSDRFSAERPKGSFSTLEIQRTEQGDSAMYLCASSSPRKGVSTDTQYFGPGTRLTVL.

In its sample, this clone was seen a few times. This may stem from a read error, because a much larger clone lies one nucleotide away. Other DNA sequences in this sample translate to the same CDR3. This chain connects TRBV7-8 to TRBJ2-7; D not resolved. Per the germline V gene, CDR1 is SGHVS and CDR2 is FQNEAQ. CDR3 length: 11 residues. V was clipped by 6 bases and J by 2 bases, with 5 bases between them. This CDR3 is CASSSTYEQYF. CDR3 in DNA: TGTGCCAGCAGTTCAACCTACGAGCAGTACTTC.

This clone has a single count. The rearrangement links TRBV18 to TRBJ1-5; D unclear. CDR1 and CDR2 from the germline V gene are KGHSH and LQKENI. The CDR3 contains 15 residues. V was shortened by 3 bases and J by 4 bases, with 13 bases between the two germline ends. The chain's CDR3 is CASSPAPKPNQPQHF. As DNA, the CDR3 is TGTGCCAGCTCACCCGCCCCTAAACCAAATCAGCCCCAGCATTTT.

The chain recombines TRBV6-5 with TRBJ2-2; the D gene is possibly TRBD1 (6 bases). Trimming took 4 bases from V and 4 from J, leaving 10 bases between them. Per germline, CDR1 MNHEY and CDR2 SVGAGI. The CDR3 covers 14 residues. In nucleotides, the CDR3 is TGTGCCAGCAGTTTTACAGGGAGCACCGGGGAGCTGTTTTTT. Protein: CASSFTGSTGELFF.

The chain joins TRBV7-3 to TRBJ2-6; the D gene is possibly TRBD2 (6 bases). The ends were cut back, 0 bases at V and 0 bases at J, with 12 bases in the middle. Germline CDR1 and CDR2: SGHTA and FQGTGA. The CDR3 covers 18 residues. The CDR3 loop is CASSLTGGTGSGANVLTF. CDR3 DNA sequence: TGTGCCAGCAGCTTAACGGGGGGAACAGGCTCTGGGGCCAACGTCCTGACTTTC.

J is TRBJ2-3 and V is TRBV11-2; 13 nucleotides align to TRBD2. Per the germline V gene, CDR1 is SGHAT and CDR2 is FQNNGV. This CDR3 is 19 amino acids long. With V trimmed by 4 bases and J by 4 bases, 14 bases remained unmatched. The CDR3 spells CASSSPTRLAGGRADTQYF. The CDR3 coding sequence is TGTGCCAGCAGCTCCCCCACTCGACTAGCGGGAGGACGTGCAGATACGCAGTATTTT.

The V and J genes are TRBV28 and TRBJ2-7; the D gene is possibly TRBD2 (11 bases). The length of the CDR3 is 20 residues. Trimming took 4 bases from V and 6 from J, leaving 34 bases between them. CDR1 is MDHEN and CDR2 is SYDVKM in the germline V gene. The CDR3 here is CASSSPTGGETSGTGTEQYF. The CDR3 DNA sequence: TGTGCCAGCAGTTCACCGACAGGGGGCGAGACTAGCGGGACAGGGACCGAGCAGTACTTC.

The chain employs TRBV5-1 and TRBJ2-5; possible D gene TRBD2, 5 bases. The length of the CDR3 is 14 residues. Germline-derived CDR1 and CDR2 are SGHRS and YFSETQ. V lost 4 bases and J lost 5, with 15 bases in between. CDR3 nucleotide sequence: TGCGCCAGCAGCGGAGATCGGCCGGGGGAGACCCAGTACTTC. Amino acids: CASSGDRPGETQYF. Complete variable domain (other parts from reference TRBV5-1 and TRBJ2-5): KAGVTQTPRYLIKTRGQQVTLSCSPISGHRSVSWYQQTPGQGLQFLFEYFSETQRNKGNFPGRFSGRQFSNSRSEMNVSTLELGDSALYLCASSGDRPGETQYFGPGTRLLVL.

V gene TRBV7-2 combines with J gene TRBJ2-1; weak D call: TRBD1 (6 bases). Between the trimmed V and J ends, which lost 4 bases and 0 bases, there was a span of 13 bases. CDR1 SGHTA and CDR2 FQGNSA come from the germline V gene. The CDR3 is made up of 16 amino acids. The CDR3 here is CASSWRQASSYNEQFF. The CDR3 DNA sequence: TGTGCCAGCAGCTGGCGACAGGCGAGCTCCTACAATGAGCAGTTCTTC.

The chain uses TRBV28 and TRBJ2-7; D unclear. There are 13 residues in the CDR3. The germline V gene has CDR1 MDHEN and CDR2 SYDVKM. Deletions cut 6 bases from V and 2 bases from J, with 11 bases between. The chain's CDR3 is CASRPASAYEQYF. In DNA form, the CDR3 reads TGTGCCAGCAGACCCGCCTCGGCCTACGAGCAGTACTTC.

The gene calls are TRBV19 and TRBJ1-1, with TRBD1 identical over 7 bases. This CDR3 spans 15 amino acids. Trimming at V came to 9 bases and at J to 9 bases, leaving 19 bases not matched to a gene. Germline V lookup: CDR1 LNHDA, CDR2 SQIVND (reference sequence). The CDR3 sequence: CASNWPSRGNDKAFF. CDR3 DNA: TGTGCCAGCAACTGGCCGTCCAGGGGGAATGATAAAGCTTTCTTT.

The chain joins TRBV7-9 to TRBJ1-2, with D hard to call. CDR1 and CDR2 (germline): SEHNR, FQNEAQ (reference sequence). This CDR3 comprises 12 residues. The V end was cut by 3 bases, the J end by 8 bases, with 10 bases between. The CDR3 loop is CASSLAPQGYTF. DNA of the CDR3: TGTGCCAGCAGCTTGGCCCCGCAGGGCTACACCTTC.

By share of the sample, this clone is medium-sized. Additional DNA sequences in this sample encode the identical CDR3. The genes are TRBV28 and TRBJ2-7; D ambiguous. Germline values: CDR1 MDHEN, CDR2 SYDVKM. Trimming stripped 4 bases from V and 0 bases from J, with 4 bases between. The CDR3 loop spans 12 amino acids. The CDR3 DNA follows: TGTGCCAGCAGTTCTAACTCCTACGAGCAGTACTTC. Its protein product is CASSSNSYEQYF.

The V and J genes are TRBV5-1 and TRBJ2-7; D remains ambiguous. Germline assignment: CDR1 SGHRS and CDR2 YFSETQ. V dropped 1 base and J dropped 3 bases, with 8 bases sitting between them. The CDR3 runs to 13 residues. The CDR3 is CASSLSSNYEQYF. For the CDR3, the DNA is TGCGCCAGCAGCTTGTCTTCTAACTACGAGCAGTACTTC. Full variable domain (rest looked up from reference TRBV5-1 and TRBJ2-7): KAGVTQTPRYLIKTRGQQVTLSCSPISGHRSVSWYQQTPGQGLQFLFEYFSETQRNKGNFPGRFSGRQFSNSRSEMNVSTLELGDSALYLCASSLSSNYEQYFGPGTRLTVT.

The chain couples TRBV14 to TRBJ2-7, with D perhaps matching TRBD2 (5 bases). Trimming cost V 0 bases and J 5 bases, with 11 bases left between them. CDR3 size: 14 residues. Germline V gene lookup returns CDR1 SGHDN and CDR2 FVKESK. The DNA of the CDR3 is TGTGCCAGCAGCCAAGAAGCGGTTATACACGAGCAGTACTTC. Encoded protein: CASSQEAVIHEQYF.

CDR3 bases: TGTGCCAGTAGTACCGATGGAGGACAGTACAATGAGCAGTTCTTC. This codes for CASSTDGGQYNEQFF. The chain carries TRBV19 and TRBJ2-1, with D perhaps matching TRBD1 (6 bases). This CDR3 has 15 residues. V was clipped by 4 bases and J by 4 bases, with 14 bases between them. Germline V gene data show CDR1 as LNHDA and CDR2 as SQIVND (reference sequence).

V is TRBV7-8 and J is TRBJ2-1, with 9 bases aligning to TRBD2. CDR3 size: 16 residues. V dropped 2 bases and J dropped 4; count of bases not matched to a gene: 6. Looked up from germline, CDR1 is SGHVS and CDR2 is FQNEAQ. CDR3 in amino acids: CASSLHLAGTYNEQFF. The CDR3 nucleotides are TGTGCCAGCAGCTTACATCTAGCGGGGACTTACAATGAGCAGTTCTTC. Full variable domain (outside the CDR3, taken from reference TRBV7-8 and TRBJ2-1): GAGVSQSPRYKVAKRGQDVALRCDPISGHVSLFWYQQALGQGPEFLTYFQNEAQLDKSGLPSDRFFAERPEGSVSTLKIQRTQQEDSAVYLCASSLHLAGTYNEQFFGPGTRLTVL.

The J gene is TRBJ2-3, the V gene TRBV2; D possibly uses TRBD1 or TRBD2 (5 bases each). The CDR3 contains 15 residues. In germline, CDR1 is SNHLY, CDR2 FYNNEI. The V end lost 5 bases, the J end lost 0 bases, and 12 bases lay between the germline ends. The CDR3 sequence is CASSTGTASTDTQYF. The CDR3, as DNA: TGTGCCAGCAGTACCGGGACCGCTAGCACAGATACGCAGTATTTT.

The rearrangement links TRBV28 to TRBJ2-7, with D perhaps matching TRBD2 (6 bases). V lost 8 bases, J lost 2 bases, and 37 bases lay in between. Germline CDR1 is MDHEN and CDR2 is SYDVKM. The length of the CDR3 is 21 residues. The CDR3 DNA reads TGTGCCAGCGATGACGATCAAGCCCCGGCTAGCTCTAGCGATGATACCTACGAGCAGTACTTC. This sequence encodes CASDDDQAPASSSDDTYEQYF.

The CDR3 is CSPSLVGNNEQFF. CDR3 nucleotide sequence: TGCAGCCCTTCGTTGGTGGGAAACAATGAGCAGTTCTTC. This chain joins TRBV29-1 and TRBJ2-1, with no clear D. This CDR3 has 13 residues. V was clipped by 8 bases and J by 5 bases, with 16 bases between them. Germline V gene data show CDR1 as SQVTM and CDR2 as ANQGSEA.

The chain uses TRBV7-8 and TRBJ2-2; tentatively, D is TRBD1 or TRBD2 (6 bases each). With 5 bases removed from V and 7 bases from J, the gap between germline ends came to 11 bases. CDR3 size: 13 residues. Germline values: CDR1 SGHVS, CDR2 FQNEAQ. The CDR3 loop reads CASSPKGGGELFF. In DNA, the CDR3 is TGTGCCAGCAGCCCGAAGGGGGGCGGGGAGCTGTTTTTT.

This sequence joins TRBV7-9 and TRBJ2-7, with no clear D. Germline values: CDR1 SEHNR, CDR2 FQNEAQ (reference sequence). Trimming shortened V by 3 bases and J by 3 bases, and 18 bases separated the two germline ends. The CDR3 length is 16 residues. The CDR3 nucleotides read TGTGCCAGCAGCTTTTCTTCAGCTGTCGGATACTACGAGCAGTACTTC. The encoded protein is CASSFSSAVGYYEQYF.

Remarks on this clone: The same CDR3 is also encoded by other DNA sequences in this sample. The rearrangement joins TRBV9 to TRBJ1-5; the D gene is possibly TRBD1 (6 bases). The CDR3 spans 14 residues. Germline loops: CDR1 SGDLS, CDR2 YYNGEE. Trimming stripped 3 bases from V and 1 base from J, with 8 bases between. In DNA form, the CDR3 reads TGTGCCAGCAGCGCTACAGGGAGCAATCAGCCCCAGCATTTT. Amino acid sequence: CASSATGSNQPQHF.

The rearrangement joins TRBV28 to TRBJ1-1; 11 nucleotides align to TRBD1. Germline-derived CDR1 and CDR2 are MDHEN and SYDVKM. This CDR3 is built from 17 residues. J was trimmed by 1 base and V by 5 bases; bases with no gene match: 9. The CDR3 reads CASSPGTGGLRNTEAFF. CDR3 DNA sequence: TGTGCCAGCAGTCCCGGGACAGGGGGGTTAAGGAACACTGAAGCTTTCTTT.

The V call is TRBV6-4, the J call TRBJ2-1, with 8 bases identical to TRBD2. Germline-derived CDR1 and CDR2 are MRHNA and SNTAGT. Trimming at V came to 5 bases and at J to 6 bases, leaving 9 bases not matched to a gene. The CDR3 is made up of 15 amino acids. CDR3 protein: CASSPGTSDSNEQFF. Written as DNA, the CDR3 is TGTGCCAGCAGTCCCGGGACTAGTGATTCCAATGAGCAGTTCTTC.

The genes are TRBV11-3 and TRBJ2-1; 12 nucleotides line up with TRBD2. Losses at the gene ends were 5 bases for V and 6 bases for J; bases not matched to a gene: 5. The CDR3 totals 15 residues. The germline gives CDR1 SGHNT, CDR2 YENEEA. CDR3 nucleotides: TGTGCCAGCAGCCAGCCGGGACTAGCGGGCAATGAGCAGTTCTTC. Translated, it gives CASSQPGLAGNEQFF.

The chain joins TRBV11-3 to TRBJ2-2; 7 nucleotides agree with TRBD2. Germline values: CDR1 SGHNT, CDR2 YENEEA. After removal of 3 bases from V and 6 bases from J, the junction contained 22 bases not matched to a gene. The CDR3 is made up of 20 amino acids. The CDR3 sequence: CASSFSPSKAAGEVPGELFF. CDR3 nucleotides: TGTGCCAGCAGCTTTAGCCCCTCTAAGGCCGCGGGAGAAGTTCCCGGGGAGCTGTTTTTT.

The chain is built from TRBV9 and TRBJ2-1, with 13 positions matching TRBD2. CDR3 length equals 14 residues. Trimming took 4 bases from V and 10 from J; bases not matched to a gene: 5. The germline gives CDR1 SGDLS, CDR2 YYNGEE. CDR3: CASSPGTSGTEQFF. The CDR3 nucleotides read TGTGCCAGCAGCCCCGGGACTAGCGGGACCGAGCAGTTCTTC.